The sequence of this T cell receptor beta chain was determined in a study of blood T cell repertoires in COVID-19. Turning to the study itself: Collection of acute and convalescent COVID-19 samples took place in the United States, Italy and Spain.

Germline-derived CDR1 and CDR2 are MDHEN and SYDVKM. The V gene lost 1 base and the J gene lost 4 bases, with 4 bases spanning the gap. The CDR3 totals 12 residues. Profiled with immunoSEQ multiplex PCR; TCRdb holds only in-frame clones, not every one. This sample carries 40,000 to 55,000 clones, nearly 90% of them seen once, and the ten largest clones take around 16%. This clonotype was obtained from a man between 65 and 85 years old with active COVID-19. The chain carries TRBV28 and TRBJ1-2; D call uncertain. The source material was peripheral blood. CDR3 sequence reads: CASSLSTYGYTF. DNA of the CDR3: TGTGCCAGCAGTTTATCTACCTATGGCTACACCTTC.